This T cell receptor beta chain stems from a study of blood T cell repertoires in COVID-19. Sequencing used immunoSEQ multiplex PCR; TCRdb keeps in-frame clones, though not all of them. The sample includes around 180,000 clones, roughly three quarters of them seen just once. The V end was cut by 3 bases, the J end by 6 bases, with 9 bases between. Germline V gene data show CDR1 as GTSNPN and CDR2 as SVGIG (reference sequence). The CDR3 spans 12 residues. The receptor was isolated from a woman aged 45-59 years with acute COVID-19. The sample was PBMCs or T cells enriched from blood (not recorded which). The chain has TRBV30 and TRBJ2-1; D call uncertain. CDR3 sequence: CAWSDNPNEQFF. For the CDR3, the DNA is TGTGCCTGGAGCGACAACCCCAATGAGCAGTTCTTC.